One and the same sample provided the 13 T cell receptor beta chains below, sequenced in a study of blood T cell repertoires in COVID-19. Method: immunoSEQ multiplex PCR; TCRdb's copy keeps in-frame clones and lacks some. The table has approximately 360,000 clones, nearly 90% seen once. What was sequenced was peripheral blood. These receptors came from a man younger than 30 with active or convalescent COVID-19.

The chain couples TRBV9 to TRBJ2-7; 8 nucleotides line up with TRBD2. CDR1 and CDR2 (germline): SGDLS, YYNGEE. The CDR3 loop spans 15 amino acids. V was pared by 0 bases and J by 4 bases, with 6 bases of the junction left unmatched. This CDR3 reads CASSVGSGSSYEQYF. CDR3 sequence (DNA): TGTGCCAGCAGCGTAGGGAGCGGGAGTTCTTACGAGCAGTACTTC. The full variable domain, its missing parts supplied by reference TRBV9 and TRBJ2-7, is DSGVTQTPKHLITATGQRVTLRCSPRSGDLSVYWYQQSLDQGLQFLIQYYNGEERAKGNILERFSAQQFPDLHSELNLSSLELGDSALYFCASSVGSGSSYEQYFGPGTRLTVT.

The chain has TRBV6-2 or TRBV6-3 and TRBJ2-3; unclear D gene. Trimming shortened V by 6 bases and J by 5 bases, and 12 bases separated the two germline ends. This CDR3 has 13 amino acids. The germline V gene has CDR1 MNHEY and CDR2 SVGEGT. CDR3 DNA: TGTGCCAGCAGCGACGGAGTGGAAGATACGCAGTATTTT. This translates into CASSDGVEDTQYF.

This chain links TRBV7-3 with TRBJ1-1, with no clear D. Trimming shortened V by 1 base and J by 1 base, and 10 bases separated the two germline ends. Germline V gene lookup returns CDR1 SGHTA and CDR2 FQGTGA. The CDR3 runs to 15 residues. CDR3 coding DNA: TGTGCCAGCAGCTTAAATGAGTACGGGAACACTGAAGCTTTCTTT. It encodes CASSLNEYGNTEAFF.

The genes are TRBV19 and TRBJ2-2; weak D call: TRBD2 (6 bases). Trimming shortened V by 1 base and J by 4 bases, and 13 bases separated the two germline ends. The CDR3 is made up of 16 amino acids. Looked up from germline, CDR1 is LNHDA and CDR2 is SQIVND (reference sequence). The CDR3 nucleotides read TGTGCCAGTAGTATAGGGGCGGGGTGGCGCACCGGGGAGCTGTTTTTT. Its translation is CASSIGAGWRTGELFF.

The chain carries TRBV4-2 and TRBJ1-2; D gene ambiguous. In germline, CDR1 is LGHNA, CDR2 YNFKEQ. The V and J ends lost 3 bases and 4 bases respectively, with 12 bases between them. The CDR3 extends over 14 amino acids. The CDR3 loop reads CASSHPPEGYGYTF. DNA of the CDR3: TGTGCCAGCAGCCACCCTCCGGAGGGCTATGGCTACACCTTC.

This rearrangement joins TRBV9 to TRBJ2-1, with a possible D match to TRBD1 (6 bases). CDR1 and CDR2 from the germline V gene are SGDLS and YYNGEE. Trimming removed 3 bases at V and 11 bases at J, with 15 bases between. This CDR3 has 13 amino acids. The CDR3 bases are TGTGCCAGCAGCGCCGGGACATCCTCCCAGCAGTTCTTC. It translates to CASSAGTSSQQFF.

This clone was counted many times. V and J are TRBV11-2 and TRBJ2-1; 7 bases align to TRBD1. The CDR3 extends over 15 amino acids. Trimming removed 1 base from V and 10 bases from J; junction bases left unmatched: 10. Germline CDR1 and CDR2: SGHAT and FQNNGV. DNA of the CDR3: TGTGCCAGCAGCTTAGGGCGAACAGGGGATCGGGAGCAGTTCTTC. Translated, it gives CASSLGRTGDREQFF. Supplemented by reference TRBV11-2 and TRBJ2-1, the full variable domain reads EAGVAQSPRYKIIEKRQSVAFWCNPISGHATLYWYQQILGQGPKLLIQFQNNGVVDDSQLPKDRFSAERLKGVDSTLKIQPAKLEDSAVYLCASSLGRTGDREQFFGPGTRLTVL.

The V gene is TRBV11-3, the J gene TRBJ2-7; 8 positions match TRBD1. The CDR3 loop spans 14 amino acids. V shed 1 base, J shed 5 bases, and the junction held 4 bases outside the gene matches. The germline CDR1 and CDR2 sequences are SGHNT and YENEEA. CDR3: CASSLAQGDHEQYF. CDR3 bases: TGTGCCAGCAGCTTAGCACAGGGGGACCACGAGCAGTACTTC.

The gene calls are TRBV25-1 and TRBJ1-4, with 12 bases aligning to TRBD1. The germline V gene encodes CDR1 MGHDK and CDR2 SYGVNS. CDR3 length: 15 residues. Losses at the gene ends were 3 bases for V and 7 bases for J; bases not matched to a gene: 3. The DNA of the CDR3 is TGTGCCAGCAGTGATAGGGACAGGGGGCCTGAAAAACTGTTTTTT. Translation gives CASSDRDRGPEKLFF.

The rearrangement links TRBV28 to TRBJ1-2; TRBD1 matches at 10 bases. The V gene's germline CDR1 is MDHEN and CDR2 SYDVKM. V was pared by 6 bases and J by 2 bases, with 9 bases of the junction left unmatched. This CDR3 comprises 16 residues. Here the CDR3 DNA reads TGTGCCAGCAGCTCTCAGGGGACAGGGGACAACTATGGCTACACCTTC. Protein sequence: CASSSQGTGDNYGYTF.

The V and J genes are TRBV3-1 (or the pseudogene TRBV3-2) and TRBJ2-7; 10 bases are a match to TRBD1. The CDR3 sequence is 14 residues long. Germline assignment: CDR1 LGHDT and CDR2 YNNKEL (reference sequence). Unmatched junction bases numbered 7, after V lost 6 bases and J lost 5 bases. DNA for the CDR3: TGTGCCAGCAGAAACCGGGACAGGGGCCACGAGCAGTACTTC. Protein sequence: CASRNRDRGHEQYF.

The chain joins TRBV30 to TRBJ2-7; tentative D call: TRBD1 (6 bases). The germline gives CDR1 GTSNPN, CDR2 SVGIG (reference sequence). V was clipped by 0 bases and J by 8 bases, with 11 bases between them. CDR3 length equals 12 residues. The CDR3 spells CAWSVARDKQYF. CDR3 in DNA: TGTGCCTGGAGTGTAGCCCGGGACAAGCAGTACTTC.

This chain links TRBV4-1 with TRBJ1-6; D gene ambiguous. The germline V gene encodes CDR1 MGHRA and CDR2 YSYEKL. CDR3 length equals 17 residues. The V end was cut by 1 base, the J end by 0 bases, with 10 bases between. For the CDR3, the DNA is TGCGCCAGCAGCCAAGTCGAGGATGTCTCCTATAATTCACCCCTCCACTTT. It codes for CASSQVEDVSYNSPLHF.